The 27 T cell receptor beta chains below were found in one sample sequenced in a study of CD8 T cells in ankylosing spondylitis. Notes on the study in general: A TCR beta motif made of eight highly homologous variants seemed typical of ankylosing spondylitis blood.

Each CDR3 protein gets one entry after TCRdb re-called the 5' RACE reads with MiXCR. The data show 500,000 or so distinct CDR3 sequences, roughly 5.3% seen once. The antigens these receptors bind are not known. Sequencing was carried out using blood, either unsorted or a sorted T cell fraction (not recorded which). Receptors originate from a male donor with ankylosing spondylitis.

Only a few counts were recorded for this clonotype. This chain joins TRBV7-9 and TRBJ1-2, with TRBD1 as a possible D gene (6 bases). The CDR3 spans 12 residues. CDR1 and CDR2 (germline): SEHNR, FQNEAQ (reference sequence). The V end was cut by 1 base, the J end by 10 bases, with 10 bases between. The CDR3 sequence is CASSLEGHSYTF. CDR3 nucleotide sequence: TGTGCCAGCAGCTTAGAGGGACACTCCTACACCTTC.

This clonotype was counted ten times or more. V usage is TRBV24-1 and J usage is TRBJ2-7, with D perhaps TRBD1 or TRBD2 (6 bases each). Between the trimmed V and J ends, which lost 9 bases and 1 base, there was a span of 12 bases. CDR1 is KGHDR, CDR2 SFDVKD, per germline. This CDR3 is built from 13 residues. The CDR3 region is CATSKGGSYEQYF. The CDR3 DNA is TGTGCCACCTCTAAGGGGGGATCCTACGAGCAGTACTTC.

This clonotype was observed many times. The chain joins TRBV5-5 to TRBJ2-1; possible D gene TRBD1, 5 bases. The germline V and J ends were trimmed by 4 bases and 6 bases, with 14 bases remaining between them. Germline values: CDR1 SGHKS, CDR2 YYEKEE (reference sequence). CDR3 length equals 14 residues. DNA for the CDR3: TGTGCCAGCAGCGGCCCGTACAGGCCCAATGAGCAGTTCTTC. This codes for CASSGPYRPNEQFF.

This clonotype was picked up many times. The chain combines TRBV5-1 with TRBJ1-2, with TRBD1 identical over 8 bases. The CDR3 runs 15 residues. Germline loops: CDR1 SGHRS, CDR2 YFSETQ. Germline trimming cut 4 bases from V and 4 bases from J; bases unmatched to any gene: 9. CDR3 in amino acids: CASSTGQGLGYGYTF. As DNA, the CDR3 is TGCGCCAGCAGCACCGGACAGGGACTGGGCTATGGCTACACCTTC.

This clonotype has a count of ten or more. The J gene is TRBJ2-1, the V gene TRBV5-1; maybe TRBD2 (7 bases). The CDR3 spans 16 residues. CDR1 SGHRS and CDR2 YFSETQ come from the germline V gene. V lost 7 bases, J lost 3 bases, and 20 bases lay in between. The CDR3 region has the DNA TGCGCCAGCGCCCTGGAGGGGGGAGGGAACTACAATGAGCAGTTCTTC. This gives the protein CASALEGGGNYNEQFF.

This clonotype has at least ten counts. V usage is TRBV7-2 and J usage is TRBJ2-7, with 8 bases matching TRBD1. Germline V lookup: CDR1 SGHTA, CDR2 FQGNSA. This CDR3 is built from 14 residues. The ends lost 6 bases at V and 5 bases at J; junction bases unmatched: 9. The CDR3 sequence is CASRPTGGLDEQYF. CDR3 in DNA: TGTGCCAGCAGACCCACAGGGGGGTTAGACGAGCAGTACTTC.

This clonotype was detected many times. The rearrangement uses TRBV4-2 and TRBJ2-1; tentatively, D is TRBD1 (6 bases). Trimming took 1 base from V and 12 from J, leaving 22 bases between them. The germline CDR1 and CDR2 sequences are LGHNA and YNFKEQ. The CDR3 covers 16 residues. CDR3: CASSQGRGNSPEGQFF. CDR3 coding DNA: TGTGCCAGCAGCCAAGGAAGGGGGAACAGTCCTGAGGGGCAGTTCTTC.

The chain carries TRBV11-1 and TRBJ2-3; 7 bases are shared with TRBD2. V shed 3 bases and J 2 bases; nucleotides not matched to a gene: 14. Germline V gives CDR1 SGHAT, CDR2 FQDESV (reference sequence). The CDR3 has 18 amino acids. The CDR3 region has the DNA TGTGCCAGCAGCTTCCCGACCGGACTAGATATTTTCACAGATACGCAGTATTTT. Residues: CASSFPTGLDIFTDTQYF.

At least ten counts were recorded for this clonotype. The chain joins TRBV6-2 or TRBV6-3 to TRBJ2-5, with 7 bases identical to TRBD2. CDR1 and CDR2 (germline): MNHEY, SVGEGT. The CDR3 runs to 17 residues. Losses at the gene ends were 6 bases for V and 8 bases for J; bases not matched to a gene: 21. This chain's CDR3 is CASSRSLRRELPSTQYF. CDR3 sequence (DNA): TGTGCCAGCAGCCGCTCTCTCCGGCGGGAGCTACCTTCAACCCAGTACTTC.

In its sample, this clonotype was seen many times. The gene calls are TRBV7-9 and TRBJ2-5, with 8 bases matching TRBD1. This CDR3 is 15 amino acids long. Losses at the gene ends were 5 bases for V and 4 bases for J; bases not matched to a gene: 9. Per germline, CDR1 SEHNR and CDR2 FQNEAQ (reference sequence). CDR3 sequence (DNA): TGTGCCAGCAGCCTCAGACAGGGGTTAGGAGAGACCCAGTACTTC. Translating gives CASSLRQGLGETQYF.

This clonotype came up many times. This CDR3 is CASSQVLAEFTDTQYF. CDR3 nucleotides: TGCGCCAGCAGCCAAGTACTAGCGGAATTCACAGATACGCAGTATTTT. The chain links TRBV4-3 to TRBJ2-3; TRBD2 matches at 8 bases. After removal of 1 base from V and 2 bases from J, the junction contained 5 bases not matched to a gene. Germline-derived CDR1 and CDR2 are LGHNA and YSLEER. The CDR3 extends over 16 amino acids.

This clonotype has a count of ten or more. This chain joins TRBV5-1 and TRBJ1-1; possible D gene TRBD1, 5 bases. CDR3 length: 14 residues. V lost 4 bases to trimming and J lost 4 bases, with 14 bases between them. Per germline, CDR1 SGHRS and CDR2 YFSETQ. The CDR3, as DNA: TGCGCCAGCAGCGCAGGTGGGGGTTTCACTGAAGCTTTCTTT. Translated: CASSAGGGFTEAFF. Drawing the rest from reference TRBV5-1 and TRBJ1-1, the complete variable domain is KAGVTQTPRYLIKTRGQQVTLSCSPISGHRSVSWYQQTPGQGLQFLFEYFSETQRNKGNFPGRFSGRQFSNSRSEMNVSTLELGDSALYLCASSAGGGFTEAFFGQGTRLTVV.

The chain is built from TRBV18 and TRBJ2-6; D is undetermined. V was pared by 3 bases and J by 4 bases, with 10 bases between. Germline CDR1 and CDR2: KGHSH and LQKENI. CDR3 length: 15 residues. CDR3 in amino acids: CASSPQASGANVLTF. CDR3 coding DNA: TGTGCCAGCTCACCTCAGGCGTCGGGGGCCAACGTCCTGACTTTC.

This clonotype appeared many times. The V gene is TRBV7-9, the J gene TRBJ1-2, with a tentative D call TRBD1 (5 bases). Trimming took 5 bases from V and 2 from J, leaving 12 bases between them. The CDR3 runs 14 residues. Germline CDR1 reads SEHNR; CDR2 reads FQNEAQ (reference sequence). CDR3 nucleotides: TGTGCCAGCAGCATCACGGGACCAAACTATGGCTACACCTTC. This gives the protein CASSITGPNYGYTF.

This clonotype was seen a handful of times. This rearrangement joins TRBV29-1 to TRBJ2-7; unclear D gene. This CDR3 region has 13 residues. V was trimmed by 7 bases and J by 1 base, leaving 14 bases between them. The germline V gene has CDR1 SQVTM and CDR2 ANQGSEA. CDR3 DNA: TGCAGCGATATAGATGGGGATTCCTACGAGCAGTACTTC. Amino acids: CSDIDGDSYEQYF.

This clonotype occurred many times. The chain links TRBV12-3 or TRBV12-4 to TRBJ1-1; no reliable D call. The CDR3 runs to 14 residues. Trimming stripped 5 bases from V and 1 base from J, with 11 bases between. CDR3 bases: TGTGCCAGCAGTACCGATGGGTGGAACACTGAAGCTTTCTTT. Its translation is CASSTDGWNTEAFF.

This clonotype was detected ten times or more. The V call is TRBV25-1, the J call TRBJ2-7; D is unresolved. CDR1 is MGHDK and CDR2 is SYGVNS in the germline V gene. The CDR3 is 14 amino acids. V lost 1 base, J lost 0 bases, and 7 bases lay in between. CDR3 nucleotides: TGTGCCAGCAGTGAATTGTACGGCTCCTACGAGCAGTACTTC. Translating gives CASSELYGSYEQYF.

This clonotype was picked up many times. The junction does not match germline at one end; this may be a read error. The chain combines TRBV20-1 with TRBJ1-2; D is unresolved. CDR1 DFQATT and CDR2 SNEGSKA come from the germline V gene (reference sequence). This CDR3 contains 11 residues. This CDR3 reads CSAGDVGGETF. In DNA form, the CDR3 reads TGCAGTGCTGGAGATGTCGGAGGAGAAACCTTC.

This clonotype was seen repeatedly, ten times or more. V is TRBV6-2 or TRBV6-3 and J is TRBJ2-7; D not resolved. Germline V gene lookup returns CDR1 MNHEY and CDR2 SVGEGT. V lost 6 bases and J lost 6, with 9 bases in between. The CDR3 spans 11 residues. The CDR3 bases are TGTGCCAGCAGCGAAGGTAGCGAGCAGTACTTC. Translated: CASSEGSEQYF.

This clonotype was detected only a few times. The chain employs TRBV6-6 and TRBJ1-6, with D tentatively TRBD1 (6 bases). V dropped 7 bases and J dropped 12 bases, with 13 bases sitting between them. Germline V lookup: CDR1 MNHNY, CDR2 SVGAGI (reference sequence). This CDR3 has 12 residues. CDR3 loop: CASTLTGKPLHF. In DNA form, the CDR3 reads TGTGCCAGCACCTTAACAGGGAAACCCCTCCACTTT.

This clonotype was observed many times. CDR3 nucleotide sequence: TGTGCCAGCAGCTTAGGGCCCCAGGGCCCTGGCTACACCTTC. It codes for CASSLGPQGPGYTF. This sequence joins TRBV7-2 and TRBJ1-2; D possibly corresponds to TRBD1 (5 bases). Germline V gene lookup returns CDR1 SGHTA and CDR2 FQGNSA. Trimming stripped 1 base from V and 7 bases from J, with 13 bases between. The CDR3 has 14 residues.

A note on this clonotype: One end of the junction fails to match germline, which may point to a read error. This chain uses TRBV5-5 with TRBJ2-1, with 11 bases identical to TRBD1. This CDR3 region has 11 residues. Germline loops: CDR1 SGHKS, CDR2 YYEKEE (reference sequence). The CDR3 region has the DNA TGTGCCAGCAGCTTACCGGGACAGGGGGTCTTC. As protein: CASSLPGQGVF.

The sample holds many counts of this clonotype. The chain uses TRBV24-1 and TRBJ2-1; D might be TRBD1 (6 bases). This CDR3 comprises 13 residues. The ends were cut back, 2 bases at V and 8 bases at J, with 9 bases in the middle. Germline CDR1 and CDR2: KGHDR and SFDVKD. In DNA, the CDR3 is TGTGCCACCAGTGATTATAGGGGGTATGAGCAGTTCTTC. Its translation is CATSDYRGYEQFF.

This clonotype was observed many times. The V call is TRBV7-9, the J call TRBJ2-7, with a weak D call TRBD2 (5 bases). Looked up from germline, CDR1 is SEHNR and CDR2 is FQNEAQ (reference sequence). V lost 4 bases to trimming and J lost 6 bases, with 16 bases between them. This CDR3 spans 14 amino acids. CDR3 DNA sequence: TGTGCCAGCAGCTACTTCGACACGGGGAGCGAGCAGTACTTC. This codes for CASSYFDTGSEQYF. The full variable domain, with the rest looked up from reference TRBV7-9 and TRBJ2-7, is DTGVSQNPRHKITKRGQNVTFRCDPISEHNRLYWYRQTLGQGPEFLTYFQNEAQLEKSRLLSDRFSAERPKGSFSTLEIQRTEQGDSAMYLCASSYFDTGSEQYFGPGTRLTVT.

This clonotype was seen ten or more times. The chain couples TRBV6-5 to TRBJ1-1, with 9 bases aligning to TRBD1. Trimming cost V 6 bases and J 9 bases; bases outside gene matches: 5. Germline CDR1 reads MNHEY; CDR2 reads SVGAGI. The CDR3 has 12 residues. DNA for the CDR3: TGTGCCAGCAGCCGGGACAGGGTGAAAGCTTTCTTT. Its protein is CASSRDRVKAFF.

The chain carries TRBV24-1 and TRBJ2-3; 8 positions match TRBD2. The CDR3 sequence is 16 residues long. Losses at the gene ends were 6 bases for V and 4 bases for J; bases not matched to a gene: 11. Germline V CDR1 and CDR2: KGHDR, SFDVKD. CDR3 amino acids: CATSIHPGGSPDTQYF. In DNA form, the CDR3 reads TGTGCCACCAGTATCCATCCGGGAGGGTCGCCAGATACGCAGTATTTT.

This clonotype has ten or more counts. This rearrangement joins TRBV20-1 to TRBJ1-2; D is possibly TRBD1 (6 bases). Germline V gene data show CDR1 as DFQATT and CDR2 as SNEGSKA (reference sequence). The CDR3 consists of 11 residues. V was cut by 5 bases and J by 6 bases, with 10 bases left in between. In DNA form, the CDR3 reads TGCAGTGCTGGGGGGCTTAATGGCTACACCTTC. It encodes CSAGGLNGYTF.